Sequencing of this T cell receptor (beta chain) was carried out in a study of CD4 T cells in relation to SARS-CoV-2 and coronaviruses. Whole-study context: ViraFEST: roughly ten-day antigen culture of PBMCs, then TCR beta CDR3 sequencing. Findings and caveats of the study: Monoreactive clones expanded significantly more to SARS-CoV-2 than crossreactive clones did.

As regards this clone: Its antigen is as yet unknown.

The CDR3 covers 15 residues. Trimming removed 9 bases from V and 4 bases from J; junction bases left unmatched: 10. Germline V gene sequence: CDR1 KGHDR, CDR2 SFDVKD. Method: immunoSEQ multiplex PCR; TCRdb's copy keeps in-frame clones and lacks some. The repertoire holds 35,000 to 45,000 clones, with 70% to 85% as singletons. CD4 enrichment then naive enrichment separated naive from memory CD4+ cells. The receptor comes from an adult with COVID-19. The sequencing input was naive CD4+ T cells from PBMCs, cultured in vitro. Subset defined: naive CD4+ T cells isolated by negative enrichment. The chain has TRBV24-1 and TRBJ2-2; 7 nucleotides match TRBD1. The CDR3 DNA sequence: TGTGCCACCCGAGGGAAGGGGGCAGGCACCGGGGAGCTGTTTTTT. This sequence encodes CATRGKGAGTGELFF.